Below, 7 T cell receptor beta chains from the same sample are listed, as sequenced in a study of cytomegalovirus exposure and HLA in healthy donors. The primer mix had 60 Vbeta and 13 Jbeta primers. Using immunoSEQ multiplex PCR, the repertoire was profiled, and TCRdb retains in-frame clones only, with some absent. The data show 140,000 or so clones, over 75% seen once. Sequenced sample: PBMCs. These receptors were collected from a woman in her 40s in good health and CMV-seronegative.

Comment on this clone: The junction shows a germline mismatch at one end, possibly a read error. CDR3 loop: CSSSPQLPEAFF. For the CDR3, the DNA is TGTTCCAGCAGCCCTCAACTACCTGAAGCTTTCTTT. This chain links TRBV7-9 with TRBJ1-1, with D unresolved. CDR1 is SEHNR, CDR2 FQNEAQ, per germline (reference sequence). The CDR3 spans 12 residues.

The table lists this clone with a count of one. The chain couples TRBV15 to TRBJ2-2; TRBD2 might be the D (6 bases). Germline loops: CDR1 LNHNV, CDR2 YYDKDF (reference sequence). The CDR3 sequence is 14 residues long. V lost 5 bases to trimming and J lost 3 bases, with 10 bases between them. In DNA form, the CDR3 reads TGTGCCACCAGCCTGGGGGGAGACACCGGGGAGCTGTTTTTT. It is translated as CATSLGGDTGELFF. Together with reference TRBV15 and TRBJ2-2, the CDR3 gives the full variable domain: DAMVIQNPRYQVTQFGKPVTLSCSQTLNHNVMYWYQQKSSQAPKLLFHYYDKDFNNEADTPDNFQSRRPNTSFCFLDIRSPGLGDTAMYLCATSLGGDTGELFFGEGSRLTVL.

The gene calls are TRBV2 and TRBJ1-3; no definite D call. CDR3 size: 14 residues. Germline CDR1 reads SNHLY; CDR2 reads FYNNEI. Between the trimmed V and J ends, which lost 3 bases and 0 bases, there was a span of 6 bases. The CDR3 protein is CASSDGASGNTIYF. In DNA form, the CDR3 reads TGTGCCAGCAGTGACGGAGCCTCTGGAAACACCATATATTTT.

The chain employs TRBV5-1 and TRBJ2-3; TRBD1 aligns across 9 bases. Per germline, CDR1 SGHRS and CDR2 YFSETQ. With V trimmed by 0 bases and J by 3 bases, 2 bases remained unmatched. The CDR3 covers 15 residues. The CDR3 DNA reads TGCGCCAGCAGCTTGGTCGGGACAGGGACAGATACGCAGTATTTT. It specifies CASSLVGTGTDTQYF.

This clone was counted once. This chain uses TRBV30 with TRBJ1-1; D gene uncertain. The germline V gene encodes CDR1 GTSNPN and CDR2 SVGIG (reference sequence). The V gene lost 3 bases and the J gene lost 6 bases, with 5 bases spanning the gap. CDR3 length equals 10 residues. The CDR3 nucleotides read TGTGCCTGGAGCGGGGCTGAAGCTTTCTTT. Translated: CAWSGAEAFF.

This chain uses TRBV4-2 with TRBJ2-1; 9 nucleotides match TRBD1. V shed 0 bases and J 2 bases; nucleotides not matched to a gene: 8. The CDR3 covers 18 residues. Germline loops: CDR1 LGHNA, CDR2 YNFKEQ. In DNA form, the CDR3 reads TGTGCCAGCAGCCAAGAAGGCCACACAGGGGGCCCCTACAATGAGCAGTTCTTC. This codes for CASSQEGHTGGPYNEQFF.

The chain carries TRBV2 and TRBJ1-1; the D is unclear. The length of the CDR3 is 14 residues. V was shortened by 8 bases and J by 2 bases, with 15 bases between the two germline ends. Germline-derived CDR1 and CDR2 are SNHLY and FYNNEI. The CDR3 reads CASGSRSGNTEAFF. The CDR3 nucleotides read TGTGCCAGCGGGAGCCGTTCGGGTAACACTGAAGCTTTCTTT.